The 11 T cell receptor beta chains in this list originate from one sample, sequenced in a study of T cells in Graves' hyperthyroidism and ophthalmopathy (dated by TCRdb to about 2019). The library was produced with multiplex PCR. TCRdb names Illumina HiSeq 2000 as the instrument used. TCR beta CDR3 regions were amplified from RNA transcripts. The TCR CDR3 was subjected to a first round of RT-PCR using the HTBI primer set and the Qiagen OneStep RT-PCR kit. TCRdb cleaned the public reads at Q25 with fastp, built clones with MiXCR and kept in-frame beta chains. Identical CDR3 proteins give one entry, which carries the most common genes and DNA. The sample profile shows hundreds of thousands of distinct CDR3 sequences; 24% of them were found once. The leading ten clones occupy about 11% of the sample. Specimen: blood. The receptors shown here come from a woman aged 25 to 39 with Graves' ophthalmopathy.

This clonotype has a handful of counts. The DNA of the CDR3 is TGTGCCACCAGCAGAGAGAAAGGGACGCATCACTACGAGCAGTACTTC. Translated, it gives CATSREKGTHHYEQYF. This chain connects TRBV15 to TRBJ2-7, with D tentatively TRBD1 or TRBD2 (5 bases each). The CDR3 runs to 16 residues. In germline, CDR1 is LNHNV, CDR2 YYDKDF (reference sequence). V was trimmed by 0 bases and J by 3 bases, leaving 15 bases between them. Full variable domain (rest looked up from reference TRBV15 and TRBJ2-7): DAMVIQNPRYQVTQFGKPVTLSCSQTLNHNVMYWYQQKSSQAPKLLFHYYDKDFNNEADTPDNFQSRRPNTSFCFLDIRSPGLGDTAMYLCATSREKGTHHYEQYFGPGTRLTVT.

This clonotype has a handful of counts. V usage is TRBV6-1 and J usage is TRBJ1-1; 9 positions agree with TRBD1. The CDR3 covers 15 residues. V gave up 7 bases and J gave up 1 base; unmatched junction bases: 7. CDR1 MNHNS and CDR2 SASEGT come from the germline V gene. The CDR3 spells CASTRGDRANTEAFF. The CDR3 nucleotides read TGTGCCAGCACCCGAGGGGACAGGGCGAACACTGAAGCTTTCTTT.

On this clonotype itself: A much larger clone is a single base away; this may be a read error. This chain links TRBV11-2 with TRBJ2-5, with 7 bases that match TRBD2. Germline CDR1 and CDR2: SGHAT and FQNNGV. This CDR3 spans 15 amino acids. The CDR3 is CASSLEASGQETKYF. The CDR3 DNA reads TGTGCCAGCAGCTTAGAGGCTAGCGGCCAAGAGACCAAGTACTTC.

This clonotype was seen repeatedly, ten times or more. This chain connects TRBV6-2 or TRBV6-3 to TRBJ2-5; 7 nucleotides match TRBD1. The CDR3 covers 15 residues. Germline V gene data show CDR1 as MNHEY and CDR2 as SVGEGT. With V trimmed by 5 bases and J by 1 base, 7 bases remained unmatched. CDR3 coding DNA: TGTGCCAGCAGTCATACAAGGACAGGCCAAGAGACCCAGTACTTC. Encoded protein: CASSHTRTGQETQYF.

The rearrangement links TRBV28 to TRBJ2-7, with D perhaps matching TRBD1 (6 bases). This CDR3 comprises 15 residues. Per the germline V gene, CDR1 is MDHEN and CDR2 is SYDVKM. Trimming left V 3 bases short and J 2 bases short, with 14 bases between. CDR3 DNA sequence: TGTGCCAGCAGTTTCGGCCACGCAGGGGCCTACGAGCAGTACTTC. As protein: CASSFGHAGAYEQYF.

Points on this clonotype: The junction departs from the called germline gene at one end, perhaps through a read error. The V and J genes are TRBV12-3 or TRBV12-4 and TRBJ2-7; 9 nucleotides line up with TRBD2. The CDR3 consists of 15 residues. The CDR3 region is CSSSSGAGGPSEQYF. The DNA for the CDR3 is TGTTCCAGCAGTTCAGGAGCGGGGGGCCCGTCGGAGCAGTACTTC.

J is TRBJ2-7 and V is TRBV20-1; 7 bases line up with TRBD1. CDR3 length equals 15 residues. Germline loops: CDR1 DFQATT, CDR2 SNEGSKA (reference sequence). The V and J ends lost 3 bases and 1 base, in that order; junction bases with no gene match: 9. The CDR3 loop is CSARFRTGLSYEQYF. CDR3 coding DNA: TGCAGTGCTAGGTTCAGGACAGGACTTTCCTACGAGCAGTACTTC.

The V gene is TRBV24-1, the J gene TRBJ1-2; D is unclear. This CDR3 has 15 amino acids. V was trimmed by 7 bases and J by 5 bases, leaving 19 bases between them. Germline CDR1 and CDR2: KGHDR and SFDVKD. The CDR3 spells CATRARSADLYGYTF. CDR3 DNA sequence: TGTGCCACCAGAGCTCGGTCCGCCGACTTATATGGCTACACCTTC.

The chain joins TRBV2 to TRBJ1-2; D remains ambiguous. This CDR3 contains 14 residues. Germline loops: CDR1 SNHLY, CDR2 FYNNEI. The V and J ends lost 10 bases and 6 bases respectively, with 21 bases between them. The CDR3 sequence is CATRLQSVSDGYTF. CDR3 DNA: TGTGCCACCAGACTTCAATCAGTGTCGGATGGCTACACCTTC.

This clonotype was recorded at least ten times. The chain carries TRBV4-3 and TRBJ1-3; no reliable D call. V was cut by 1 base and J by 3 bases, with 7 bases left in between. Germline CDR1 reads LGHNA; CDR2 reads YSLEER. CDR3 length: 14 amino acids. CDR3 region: CASSQVTGGNTIYF. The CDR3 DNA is TGCGCCAGCAGCCAAGTTACGGGTGGAAACACCATATATTTT.

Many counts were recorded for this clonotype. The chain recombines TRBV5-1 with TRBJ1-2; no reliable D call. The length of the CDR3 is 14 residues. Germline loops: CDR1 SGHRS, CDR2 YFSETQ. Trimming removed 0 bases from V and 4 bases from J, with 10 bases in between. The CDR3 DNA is TGCGCCAGCAGCTTGGCCCCGGAGTTCTATGGCTACACCTTC. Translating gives CASSLAPEFYGYTF. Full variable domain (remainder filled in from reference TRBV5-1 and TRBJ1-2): KAGVTQTPRYLIKTRGQQVTLSCSPISGHRSVSWYQQTPGQGLQFLFEYFSETQRNKGNFPGRFSGRQFSNSRSEMNVSTLELGDSALYLCASSLAPEFYGYTFGSGTRLTVV.